Following are 23 T cell receptor beta chains from one sample sequenced in a study of graft-versus-host responses after intestinal transplantation. Using immunoSEQ multiplex PCR, the repertoire was profiled, and TCRdb retains in-frame clones only, with some absent. The data show about 7,000 clones, roughly 30% seen once. Labeling with CFSE marked around 200,000 responder cells, which were plated with around 200,000 irradiated, violet-dye-labeled stimulator cells. This specimen was alloreactive CD8+ T cells from a mixed lymphocyte reaction culture, taken before transplantation. Subset described: CFSE-low proliferating T cells sorted from roughly 6-day pre-transplant mixed lymphocyte reaction (GvH or HvG direction). The receptors come from a human patient who was an organ donor for intestinal transplantation.

This clone was detected once. At one of its ends the junction is not consistent with the germline gene, which may arise from a read error. Other DNA sequences in the same sample also yield this CDR3. The chain employs TRBV29-1 and TRBJ2-7, with D possibly matching TRBD2 (6 bases). This CDR3 region has 13 residues. CDR1 is SQVTM, CDR2 ANQGSEA, per germline. The CDR3 nucleotides are TGTAGCGTTGGGGGGACGGATCCCTACGAGCAGTACTTC. Its protein product is CSVGGTDPYEQYF.

The CDR3 DNA follows: TGTGCCATCACCTCCACCGAGACTAGCGGGGGTGCGGATACGCAGTATTTT. Translating gives CAITSTETSGGADTQYF. The chain employs TRBV10-3 and TRBJ2-3, with 12 bases aligning to TRBD2. The CDR3 covers 17 residues. V dropped 7 bases and J dropped 6; count of bases not matched to a gene: 14. CDR1 is ENHRY, CDR2 SYGVKD, per germline.

This clone has only a few counts. The chain uses TRBV7-6 and TRBJ2-5; 12 bases line up with TRBD2. The trim removed 1 base at V and 1 base at J, leaving 4 bases unmatched. The germline V gene has CDR1 SGHVS and CDR2 FNYEAQ. This CDR3 has 17 residues. CDR3 sequence (DNA): TGTGCCAGCAGCTTAGGACCTAGCGGGGGGGCCCAAGAGACCCAGTACTTC. It translates to CASSLGPSGGAQETQYF. Based on the CDR3 plus reference TRBV7-6 and TRBJ2-5, the full variable domain is GAGVSQSPRYKVTKRGQDVALRCDPISGHVSLYWYRQALGQGPEFLTYFNYEAQQDKSGLPNDRFSAERPEGSISTLTIQRTEQRDSAMYRCASSLGPSGGAQETQYFGPGTRLLVL.

The chain employs TRBV7-3 and TRBJ1-5; 7 nucleotides line up with TRBD1. Trimming took 2 bases from V and 3 from J; bases not matched to a gene: 4. Germline values: CDR1 SGHTA, CDR2 FQGTGA. The CDR3 runs to 15 residues. This CDR3 is CASSLDREPNQPQHF. For the CDR3, the DNA is TGTGCCAGCAGCTTAGACAGGGAGCCCAATCAGCCCCAGCATTTT.

The J gene is TRBJ1-4, the V gene TRBV6-1; TRBD1 matches 9 bases. V lost 10 bases, J lost 7 bases, and 7 bases stayed unmatched. Germline CDR1 reads MNHNS; CDR2 reads SASEGT. This CDR3 has 13 amino acids. The DNA for the CDR3 is TGTGCCACCCCGGGACAGGGAGGTGAAAAACTGTTTTTT. This codes for CATPGQGGEKLFF.

The V gene is TRBV7-2, the J gene TRBJ1-6; TRBD1 might be the D (6 bases). The germline V gene has CDR1 SGHTA and CDR2 FQGNSA. There are 15 residues in the CDR3. The V and J ends lost 3 bases and 7 bases respectively, with 13 bases between them. The CDR3 is CASSFIGQRNSPLHF. CDR3 in DNA: TGTGCCAGCAGCTTTATAGGACAGAGGAATTCACCCCTCCACTTT.

V usage is TRBV25-1 and J usage is TRBJ2-7; TRBD2 is a possible D gene (5 bases). This CDR3 region has 13 residues. Trimming left V 5 bases short and J 1 base short, with 9 bases between. Germline assignment: CDR1 MGHDK and CDR2 SYGVNS. CDR3 in DNA: TGTGCCAGCAGTTTCGGGATTTCCTACGAGCAGTACTTC. Protein product: CASSFGISYEQYF.

This clone has more than one count but fewer than ten. Compared with germline, one end of the junction differs, possibly owing to a read error. This sequence joins TRBV5-3 and TRBJ2-1; unclear D gene. TRBV5-3 is labeled an ORF, and its function is uncertain. The CDR3 contains 13 residues. The DNA for the CDR3 is TGTGCCAGCAGCTGGGTAGGGCGATACGAGCAGTTCTTC. Residues: CASSWVGRYEQFF.

The chain links TRBV4-2 to TRBJ2-1; the D is unclear. The CDR3 consists of 13 residues. Germline V gene sequence: CDR1 LGHNA, CDR2 YNFKEQ. V was clipped by 5 bases and J by 10 bases, with 15 bases between them. The DNA of the CDR3 is TGTGCCAGCAGCTGGGTAGGGCGATACGAGCAGTTCTTC. Its protein product is CASSWVGRYEQFF.

A note on this clone: Distinct nucleotide sequences in the sample also encode this CDR3. This chain links TRBV30 with TRBJ2-3, with 9 bases identical to TRBD1. V gave up 8 bases and J gave up 0 bases; unmatched junction bases: 3. The CDR3 is made up of 13 amino acids. Germline values: CDR1 GTSNPN, CDR2 SVGIG (reference sequence). Here the CDR3 DNA reads TGTGCCGGACAGGGGTGGAGCACAGATACGCAGTATTTT. This translates into CAGQGWSTDTQYF.

The V gene is TRBV19, the J gene TRBJ2-7; tentative D call: TRBD1 (6 bases). CDR3 length equals 12 residues. Trimming took off 5 bases at V and 6 bases at J, with 11 bases between the two ends. In germline, CDR1 is LNHDA, CDR2 SQIVND (reference sequence). The CDR3 protein is CASSPGVSEQYF. The CDR3 region has the DNA TGTGCCAGTAGTCCAGGGGTGAGCGAGCAGTACTTC.

This chain links TRBV5-5 with TRBJ2-3, with 11 bases identical to TRBD2. This CDR3 spans 15 amino acids. V lost 4 bases to trimming and J lost 6 bases; unmatched junction nucleotides: 7. Germline CDR1 reads SGHKS; CDR2 reads YYEKEE (reference sequence). The chain's CDR3 is CASSHASSGGDTQYF. CDR3 DNA: TGTGCCAGCAGCCACGCCTCTAGCGGGGGGGATACGCAGTATTTT.

The J gene is TRBJ1-3, the V gene TRBV4-3; possible D gene TRBD1, 6 bases. CDR1 and CDR2 (germline): LGHNA, YSLEER. Deletions cut 3 bases from V and 2 bases from J, with 11 bases between. The CDR3 runs 15 residues. CDR3 in amino acids: CASSQNRVAGNTIYF. DNA for the CDR3: TGCGCCAGCAGCCAGAACAGGGTAGCTGGAAACACCATATATTTT.

This clone was recorded a few times. V gene TRBV7-4 combines with J gene TRBJ2-3; the match to TRBD1 covers 8 bases. After removal of 5 bases from V and 3 bases from J, the junction contained 7 bases not matched to a gene. CDR1 is SGHVT, CDR2 SQSDAQ, per germline. The CDR3 runs to 15 residues. CDR3 sequence reads: CASSQQGARTDTQYF. CDR3 nucleotide sequence: TGTGCCAGCAGCCAGCAGGGGGCAAGGACAGATACGCAGTATTTT.

To note about this clone: The junction does not match germline at one end; this may be a read error. The V call is TRBV5-1, the J call TRBJ1-1; D ambiguous. The germline gives CDR1 SGHRS, CDR2 YFSETQ. The CDR3 covers 13 residues. Written as DNA, the CDR3 is TGTGCCAGCAGCTTGGTCAGAGGCACTGAAGCTTTCTTT. This codes for CASSLVRGTEAFF.

The chain has TRBV7-6 and TRBJ2-1, with D unresolved. The germline V and J ends were trimmed by 4 bases and 10 bases, with 11 bases remaining between them. The CDR3 totals 12 residues. Per germline, CDR1 SGHVS and CDR2 FNYEAQ. CDR3 in DNA: TGTGCCAGCAGCTACCTGGTTGTCGAGCAGTTCTTC. Translated: CASSYLVVEQFF.

Within the sample, this clone is medium-sized. The gene calls are TRBV21-1 and TRBJ1-1; the table's D call TRBD1 went unverified against the DNA. TRBV21-1 is classified as a pseudogene. The CDR3 loop spans 11 amino acids. The DNA for the CDR3 is TGTGCCATCCAGGGCGGCACTGAAGCTTTCTTT. Its protein is CAIQGGTEAFF.

The chain couples TRBV11-3 to TRBJ2-1, with D uncertain. CDR1 and CDR2 (germline): SGHNT, YENEEA. The CDR3 extends over 16 amino acids. V lost 1 base and J lost 0, with 10 bases in between. This CDR3 reads CASSLGPYSSYNEQFF. DNA for the CDR3: TGTGCCAGCAGCTTAGGTCCGTACAGCTCCTACAATGAGCAGTTCTTC.

Remarks on this clone: A read error may produce the germline difference seen at one junction end. The chain links TRBV7-9 to TRBJ2-7, with TRBD1 identical over 9 bases. The CDR3 is 16 amino acids. Germline V gives CDR1 SEHNR, CDR2 FQNEAQ (reference sequence). The CDR3 nucleotides read TGTGCCAGCACCTTACGGGTACAGGGGGCATGGTACGAGCAGTACTTC. Its translation: CASTLRVQGAWYEQYF. The whole variable domain, remainder taken from reference TRBV7-9 and TRBJ2-7, is DTGVSQNPRHKITKRGQNVTFRCDPISEHNRLYWYRQTLGQGPEFLTYFQNEAQLEKSRLLSDRFSAERPKGSFSTLEIQRTEQGDSAMYLCASTLRVQGAWYEQYFGPGTRLTVT.

The chain has TRBV12-5 and TRBJ2-5; D call uncertain. This CDR3 contains 14 residues. Per the germline V gene, CDR1 is LGHNT and CDR2 is FRNRAP. The CDR3 nucleotides read TGTGCCTCAATAACCTCCAGGCCACCAGAGACCCAGTACTTC. Translating it yields CASITSRPPETQYF.

This clone was picked up a small number of times. The chain employs TRBV5-6 and TRBJ2-7; D is unclear. The V and J ends lost 5 bases and 1 base respectively, with 13 bases between them. CDR3 length: 14 amino acids. Germline V gene lookup returns CDR1 SGHDT and CDR2 YYEEEE. The CDR3 DNA reads TGTGCCAGCAGTCCCGGGTCCCCTTCCTACGAGCAGTACTTC. This gives the protein CASSPGSPSYEQYF.

For this clone: An end of the junction does not agree with germline; a read error may underlie this. The chain couples TRBV13 to TRBJ1-2, with a possible D match to TRBD1 (6 bases). Germline V CDR1 and CDR2: PRHDT, FYEKMQ (reference sequence). This CDR3 has 14 amino acids. DNA of the CDR3: TGTGCCGGCAGCTTAGGCCGAGGGGGCTATGGCTACACCTTC. Translation gives CAGSLGRGGYGYTF.

This clone was picked up a small number of times. This chain joins TRBV5-6 and TRBJ1-4, with D perhaps TRBD1 (6 bases). Per the germline V gene, CDR1 is SGHDT and CDR2 is YYEEEE. Trimming took off 5 bases at V and 5 bases at J, with 16 bases between the two ends. This CDR3 is built from 15 residues. CDR3 coding DNA: TGTGCCAGCAGTAGTGTCCAGGGGCTCAATGAAAAACTGTTTTTT. This translates into CASSSVQGLNEKLFF. The variable domain in full, completed from reference TRBV5-6 and TRBJ1-4, reads DAGVTQSPTHLIKTRGQQVTLRCSPKSGHDTVSWYQQALGQGPQFIFQYYEEEERQRGNFPDRFSGHQFPNYSSELNVNALLLGDSALYLCASSSVQGLNEKLFFGSGTQLSVL.